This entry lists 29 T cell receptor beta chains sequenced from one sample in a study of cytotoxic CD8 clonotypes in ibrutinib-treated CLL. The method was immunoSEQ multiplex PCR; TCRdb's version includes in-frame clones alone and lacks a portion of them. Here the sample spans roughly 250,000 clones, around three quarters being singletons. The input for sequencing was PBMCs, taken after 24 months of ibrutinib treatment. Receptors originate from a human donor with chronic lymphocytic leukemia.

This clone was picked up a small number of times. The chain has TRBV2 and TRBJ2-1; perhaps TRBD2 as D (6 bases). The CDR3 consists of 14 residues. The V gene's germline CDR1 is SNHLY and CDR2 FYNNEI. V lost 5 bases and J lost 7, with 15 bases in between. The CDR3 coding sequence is TGTGCCAGCAGTCTAACCCGGGGAGGAAATGAGCAGTTCTTC. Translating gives CASSLTRGGNEQFF.

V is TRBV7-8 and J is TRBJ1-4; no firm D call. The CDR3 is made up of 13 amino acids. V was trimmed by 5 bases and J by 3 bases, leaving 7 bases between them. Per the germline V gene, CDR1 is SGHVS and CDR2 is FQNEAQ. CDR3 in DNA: TGTGCCAGCAGCGCCCAGCCTAATGAAAAACTGTTTTTT. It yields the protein CASSAQPNEKLFF.

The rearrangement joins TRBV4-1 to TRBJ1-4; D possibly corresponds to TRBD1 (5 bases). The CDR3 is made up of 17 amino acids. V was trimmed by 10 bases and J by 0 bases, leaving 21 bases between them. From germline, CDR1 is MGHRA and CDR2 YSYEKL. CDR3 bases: TGCGCCACCCGCCGGGACTCATGGTCTGCAACTAATGAAAAACTGTTTTTT. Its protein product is CATRRDSWSATNEKLFF.

Written as DNA, the CDR3 is TGTGCCAGTCAGGGGATCCTACACAATGAGCAGTTCTTC. Amino acid sequence: CASQGILHNEQFF. The chain links TRBV6-5 to TRBJ2-1, with D tentatively TRBD1 (6 bases). The germline gives CDR1 MNHEY, CDR2 SVGAGI. V was clipped by 9 bases and J by 5 bases, with 14 bases between them. The CDR3 contains 13 residues.

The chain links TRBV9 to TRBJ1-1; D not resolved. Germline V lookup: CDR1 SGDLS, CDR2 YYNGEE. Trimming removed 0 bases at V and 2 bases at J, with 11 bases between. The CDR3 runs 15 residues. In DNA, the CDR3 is TGTGCCAGCAGCGTAGTTGCGGAGGGAAACACTGAAGCTTTCTTT. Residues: CASSVVAEGNTEAFF.

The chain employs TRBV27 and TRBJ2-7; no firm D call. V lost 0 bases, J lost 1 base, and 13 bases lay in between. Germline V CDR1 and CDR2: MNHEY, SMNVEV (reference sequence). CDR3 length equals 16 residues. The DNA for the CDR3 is TGTGCCAGCAGTTTATCAGGGCCCGTTACGTCCTACGAGCAGTACTTC. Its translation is CASSLSGPVTSYEQYF.

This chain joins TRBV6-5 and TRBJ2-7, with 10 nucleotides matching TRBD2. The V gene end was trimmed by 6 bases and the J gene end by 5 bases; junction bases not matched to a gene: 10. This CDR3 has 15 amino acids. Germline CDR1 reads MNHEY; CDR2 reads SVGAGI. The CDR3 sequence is CASRSPTAGGHEQYF. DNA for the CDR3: TGTGCCAGCAGAAGTCCCACAGCGGGAGGGCACGAGCAGTACTTC.

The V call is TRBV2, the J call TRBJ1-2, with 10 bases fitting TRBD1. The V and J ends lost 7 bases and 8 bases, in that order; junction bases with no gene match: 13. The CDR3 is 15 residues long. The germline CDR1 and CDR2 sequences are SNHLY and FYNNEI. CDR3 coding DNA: TGTGCCAGCACCTCAACCGGGACAGGGGTGGGAGGCTACACCTTC. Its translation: CASTSTGTGVGGYTF.

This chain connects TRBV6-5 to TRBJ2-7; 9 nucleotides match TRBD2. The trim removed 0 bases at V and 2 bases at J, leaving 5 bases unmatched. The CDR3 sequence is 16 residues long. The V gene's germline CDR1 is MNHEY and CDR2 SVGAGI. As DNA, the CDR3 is TGTGCCAGCAGTTACTCGATCGCGGGAGGGGCCTACGAGCAGTACTTC. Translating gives CASSYSIAGGAYEQYF.

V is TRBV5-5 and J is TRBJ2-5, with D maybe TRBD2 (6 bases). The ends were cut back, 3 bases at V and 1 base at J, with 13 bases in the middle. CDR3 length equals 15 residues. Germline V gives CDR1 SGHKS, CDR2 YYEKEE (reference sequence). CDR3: CASSSHSSAQETQYF. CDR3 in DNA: TGTGCCAGCAGCTCCCATTCTAGCGCCCAAGAGACCCAGTACTTC. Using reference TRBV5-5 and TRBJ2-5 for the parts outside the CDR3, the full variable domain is DAGVTQSPTHLIKTRGQQVTLRCSPISGHKSVSWYQQVLGQGPQFIFQYYEKEERGRGNFPDRFSARQFPNYSSELNVNALLLGDSALYLCASSSHSSAQETQYFGPGTRLLVL.

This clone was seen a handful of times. CDR3 in amino acids: CASSRGLRYEQYF. In nucleotides, the CDR3 is TGTGCCAGTAGTAGGGGACTACGCTACGAGCAGTACTTC. V gene TRBV19 combines with J gene TRBJ2-7; TRBD2 agrees at 7 bases. Germline V gene lookup returns CDR1 LNHDA and CDR2 SQIVND (reference sequence). The V gene end was trimmed by 4 bases and the J gene end by 3 bases; junction bases not matched to a gene: 3. The CDR3 loop spans 13 amino acids.

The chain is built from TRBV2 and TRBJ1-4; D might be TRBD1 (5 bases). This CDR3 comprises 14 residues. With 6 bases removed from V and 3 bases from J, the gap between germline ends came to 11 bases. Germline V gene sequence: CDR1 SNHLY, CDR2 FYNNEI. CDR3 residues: CASSDRSANEKLFF. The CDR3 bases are TGTGCCAGCAGCGACAGAAGCGCTAATGAAAAACTGTTTTTT. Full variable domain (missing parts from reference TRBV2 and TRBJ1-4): EPEVTQTPSHQVTQMGQEVILRCVPISNHLYFYWYRQILGQKVEFLVSFYNNEISEKSEIFDDQFSVERPDGSNFTLKIRSTKLEDSAMYFCASSDRSANEKLFFGSGTQLSVL.

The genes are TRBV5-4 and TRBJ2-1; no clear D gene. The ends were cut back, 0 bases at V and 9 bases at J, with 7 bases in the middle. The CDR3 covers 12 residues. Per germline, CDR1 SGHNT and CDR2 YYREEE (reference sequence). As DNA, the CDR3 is TGTGCCAGCAGCTTGGTTTCCAGTGAGCAGTTCTTC. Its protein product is CASSLVSSEQFF.

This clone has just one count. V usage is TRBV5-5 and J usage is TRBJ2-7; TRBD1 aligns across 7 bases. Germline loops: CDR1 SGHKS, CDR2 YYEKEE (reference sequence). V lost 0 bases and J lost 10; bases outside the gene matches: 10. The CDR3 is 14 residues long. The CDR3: CASSLDGTAYLQYF. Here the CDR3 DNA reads TGTGCCAGCAGCTTGGATGGGACAGCTTACTTACAGTACTTC.

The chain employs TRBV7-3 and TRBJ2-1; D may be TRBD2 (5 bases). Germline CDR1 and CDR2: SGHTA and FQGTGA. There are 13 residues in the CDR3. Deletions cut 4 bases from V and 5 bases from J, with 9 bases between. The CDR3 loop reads CASSWTGNNEQFF. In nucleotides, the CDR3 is TGTGCCAGCAGCTGGACTGGTAACAATGAGCAGTTCTTC.

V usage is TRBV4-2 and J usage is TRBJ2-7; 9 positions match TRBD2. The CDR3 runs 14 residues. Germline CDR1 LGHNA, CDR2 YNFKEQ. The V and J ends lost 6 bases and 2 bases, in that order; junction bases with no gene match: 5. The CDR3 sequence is CASSPQREAYEQYF. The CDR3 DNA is TGTGCCAGCAGTCCCCAGCGGGAGGCCTACGAGCAGTACTTC.

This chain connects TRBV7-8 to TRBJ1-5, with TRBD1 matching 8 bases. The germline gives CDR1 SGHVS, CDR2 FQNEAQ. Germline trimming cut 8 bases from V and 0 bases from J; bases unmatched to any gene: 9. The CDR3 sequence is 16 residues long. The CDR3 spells CASVGTGFYSNQPQHF. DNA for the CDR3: TGTGCCAGCGTCGGGACAGGCTTCTATAGCAATCAGCCCCAGCATTTT.

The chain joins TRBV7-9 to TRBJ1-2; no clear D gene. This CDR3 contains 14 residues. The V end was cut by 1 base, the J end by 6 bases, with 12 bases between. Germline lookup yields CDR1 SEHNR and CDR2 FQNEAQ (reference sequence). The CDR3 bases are TGTGCCAGCAGCTTAGTTGCTGAAACTCATGGCTACACCTTC. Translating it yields CASSLVAETHGYTF.

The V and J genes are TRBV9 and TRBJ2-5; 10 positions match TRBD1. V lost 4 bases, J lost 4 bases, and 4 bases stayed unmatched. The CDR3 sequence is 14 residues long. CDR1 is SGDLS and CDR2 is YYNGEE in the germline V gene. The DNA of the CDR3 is TGTGCCAGCAGCTCACGGACAGGGGGAGAGACCCAGTACTTC. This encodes CASSSRTGGETQYF.

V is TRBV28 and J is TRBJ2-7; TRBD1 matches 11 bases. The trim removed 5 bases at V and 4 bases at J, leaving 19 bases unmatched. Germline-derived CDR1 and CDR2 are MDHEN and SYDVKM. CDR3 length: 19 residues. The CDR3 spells CASSPGTGGGLAGRYEQYF. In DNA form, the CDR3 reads TGTGCCAGCAGTCCCGGGACAGGGGGTGGGCTAGCGGGAAGGTACGAGCAGTACTTC.

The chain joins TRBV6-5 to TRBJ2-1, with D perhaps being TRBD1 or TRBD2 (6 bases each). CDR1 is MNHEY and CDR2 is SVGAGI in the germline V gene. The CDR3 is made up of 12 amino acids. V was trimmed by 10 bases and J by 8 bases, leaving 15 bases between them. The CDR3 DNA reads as TGTGCCACCTCGCGGGACATTTATGAGCAGTTCTTC. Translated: CATSRDIYEQFF.

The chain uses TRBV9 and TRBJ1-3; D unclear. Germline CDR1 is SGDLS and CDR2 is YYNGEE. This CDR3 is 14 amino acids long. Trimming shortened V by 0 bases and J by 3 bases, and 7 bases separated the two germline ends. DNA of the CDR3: TGTGCCAGCAGCGTAGAACAGTATGGAAACACCATATATTTT. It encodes CASSVEQYGNTIYF.

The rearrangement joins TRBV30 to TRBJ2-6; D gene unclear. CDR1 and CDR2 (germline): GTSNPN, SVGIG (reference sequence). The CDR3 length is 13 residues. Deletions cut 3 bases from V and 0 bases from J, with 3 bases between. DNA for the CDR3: TGTGCCTGGAGAATCTCTGGGGCCAACGTCCTGACTTTC. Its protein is CAWRISGANVLTF.

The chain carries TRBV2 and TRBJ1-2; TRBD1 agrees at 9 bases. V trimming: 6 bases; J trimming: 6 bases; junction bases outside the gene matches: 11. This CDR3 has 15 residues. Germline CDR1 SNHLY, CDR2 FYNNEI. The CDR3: CASRQSRDRADGYTF. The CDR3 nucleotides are TGTGCCAGCAGACAGTCCCGGGACAGGGCGGATGGCTACACCTTC.

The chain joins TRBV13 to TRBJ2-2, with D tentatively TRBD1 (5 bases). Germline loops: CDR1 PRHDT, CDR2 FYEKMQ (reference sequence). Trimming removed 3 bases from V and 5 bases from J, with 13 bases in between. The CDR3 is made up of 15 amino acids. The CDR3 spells CASSFLGSGTGELFF. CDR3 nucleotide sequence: TGTGCCAGCAGCTTTTTAGGGTCAGGGACCGGGGAGCTGTTTTTT.

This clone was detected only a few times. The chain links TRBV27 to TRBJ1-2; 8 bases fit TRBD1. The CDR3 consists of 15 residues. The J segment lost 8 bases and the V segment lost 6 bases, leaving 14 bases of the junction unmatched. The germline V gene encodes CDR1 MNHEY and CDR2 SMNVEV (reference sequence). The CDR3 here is CASRPGQGSPGGYTF. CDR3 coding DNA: TGTGCCAGCAGACCAGGACAGGGTTCGCCGGGCGGCTACACCTTC.

The chain's CDR3 is CASTSPPGQGIGGELFF. For the CDR3, the DNA is TGTGCCAGCACCTCTCCCCCGGGACAGGGTATAGGCGGGGAGCTGTTTTTT. The chain joins TRBV28 to TRBJ2-2; TRBD1 matches 9 bases. The CDR3 length is 17 residues. V trimming: 7 bases; J trimming: 7 bases; junction bases outside the gene matches: 16. Germline V lookup: CDR1 MDHEN, CDR2 SYDVKM.

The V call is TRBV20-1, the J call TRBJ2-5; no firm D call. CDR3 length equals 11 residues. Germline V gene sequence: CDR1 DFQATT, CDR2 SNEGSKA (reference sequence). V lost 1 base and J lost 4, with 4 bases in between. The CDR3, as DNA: TGCAGTGCTAGAGCTTCAGAGACCCAGTACTTC. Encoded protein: CSARASETQYF.

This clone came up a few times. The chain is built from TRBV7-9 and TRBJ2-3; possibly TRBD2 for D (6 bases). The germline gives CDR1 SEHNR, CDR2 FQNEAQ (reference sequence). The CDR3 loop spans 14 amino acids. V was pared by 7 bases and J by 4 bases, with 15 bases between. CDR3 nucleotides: TGTGCCAGCACGACCCGGGGGAAGGCAGATACGCAGTATTTT. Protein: CASTTRGKADTQYF.